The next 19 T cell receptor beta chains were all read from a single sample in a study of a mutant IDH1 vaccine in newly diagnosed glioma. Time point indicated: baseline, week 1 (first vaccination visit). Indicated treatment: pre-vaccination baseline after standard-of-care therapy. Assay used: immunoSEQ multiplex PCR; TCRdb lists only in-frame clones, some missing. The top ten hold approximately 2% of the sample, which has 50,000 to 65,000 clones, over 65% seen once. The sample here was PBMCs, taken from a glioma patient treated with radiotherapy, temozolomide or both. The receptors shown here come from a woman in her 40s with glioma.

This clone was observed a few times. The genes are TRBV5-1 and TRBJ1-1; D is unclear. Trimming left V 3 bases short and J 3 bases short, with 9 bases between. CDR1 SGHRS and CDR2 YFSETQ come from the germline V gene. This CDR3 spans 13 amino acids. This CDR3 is CASSSGADTEAFF. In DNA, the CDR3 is TGCGCCAGCAGCTCAGGCGCGGACACTGAAGCTTTCTTT.

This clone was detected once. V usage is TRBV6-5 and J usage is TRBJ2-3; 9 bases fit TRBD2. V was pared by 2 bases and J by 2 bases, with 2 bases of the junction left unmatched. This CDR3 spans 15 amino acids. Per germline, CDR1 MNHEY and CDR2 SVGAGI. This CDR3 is CASSYGGGDTDTQYF. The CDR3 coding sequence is TGTGCCAGCAGTTACGGCGGGGGGGACACAGATACGCAGTATTTT.

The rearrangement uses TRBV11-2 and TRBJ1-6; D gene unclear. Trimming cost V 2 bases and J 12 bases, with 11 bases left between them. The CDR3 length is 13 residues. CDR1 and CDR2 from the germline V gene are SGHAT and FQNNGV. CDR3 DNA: TGTGCCAGCAGCTTATGGGCCCCCCAACCCCTCCACTTT. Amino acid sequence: CASSLWAPQPLHF.

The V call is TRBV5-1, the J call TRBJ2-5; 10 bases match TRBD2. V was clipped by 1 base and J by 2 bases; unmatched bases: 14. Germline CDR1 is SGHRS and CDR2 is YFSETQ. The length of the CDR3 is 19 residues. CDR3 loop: CASSLNPSGGVLTQETQYF. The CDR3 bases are TGCGCCAGCAGCTTGAATCCTAGCGGGGGAGTTTTAACTCAAGAGACCCAGTACTTC.

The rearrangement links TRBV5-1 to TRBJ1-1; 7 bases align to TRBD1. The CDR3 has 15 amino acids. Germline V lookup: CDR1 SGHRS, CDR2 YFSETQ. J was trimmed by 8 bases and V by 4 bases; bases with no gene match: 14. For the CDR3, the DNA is TGCGCCAGCAGCCCGACGGCAGGGGGTCCCACGGAAGCTTTCTTT. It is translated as CASSPTAGGPTEAFF. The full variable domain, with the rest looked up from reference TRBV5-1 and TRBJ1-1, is KAGVTQTPRYLIKTRGQQVTLSCSPISGHRSVSWYQQTPGQGLQFLFEYFSETQRNKGNFPGRFSGRQFSNSRSEMNVSTLELGDSALYLCASSPTAGGPTEAFFGQGTRLTVV.

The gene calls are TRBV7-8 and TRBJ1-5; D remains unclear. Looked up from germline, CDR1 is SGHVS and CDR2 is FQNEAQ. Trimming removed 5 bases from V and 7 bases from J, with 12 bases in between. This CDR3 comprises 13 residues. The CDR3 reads CASSVRVEQPQHF. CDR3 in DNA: TGTGCCAGCAGCGTCCGGGTTGAACAGCCCCAGCATTTT.

In nucleotides, the CDR3 is TGTGCCAGCAGGGGACAGGGAGGTTCACCCCTCCACTTT. Translated: CASRGQGGSPLHF. This chain connects TRBV6-5 to TRBJ1-6, with 9 bases that match TRBD1. The CDR3 covers 13 residues. Germline values: CDR1 MNHEY, CDR2 SVGAGI. Unmatched junction bases numbered 3, after V lost 6 bases and J lost 9 bases.

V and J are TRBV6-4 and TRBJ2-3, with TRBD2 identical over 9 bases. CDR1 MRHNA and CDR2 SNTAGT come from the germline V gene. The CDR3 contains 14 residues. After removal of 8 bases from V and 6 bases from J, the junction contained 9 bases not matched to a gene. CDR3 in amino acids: CASAQRGVQDTQYF. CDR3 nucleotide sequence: TGTGCCAGCGCCCAGCGGGGGGTGCAGGATACGCAGTATTTT.

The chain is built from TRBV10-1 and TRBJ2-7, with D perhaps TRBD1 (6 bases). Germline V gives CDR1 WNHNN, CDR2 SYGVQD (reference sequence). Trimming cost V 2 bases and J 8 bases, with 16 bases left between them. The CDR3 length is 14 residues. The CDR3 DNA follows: TGCGCCAGCAGTGAGGCGTTGGACAGCCTTCAGCAGTACTTC. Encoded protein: CASSEALDSLQQYF.

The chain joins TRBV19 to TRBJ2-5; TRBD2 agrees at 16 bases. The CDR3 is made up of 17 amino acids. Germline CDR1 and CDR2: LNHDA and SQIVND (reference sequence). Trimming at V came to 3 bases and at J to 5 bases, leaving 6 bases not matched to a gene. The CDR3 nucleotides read TGTGCCAGTAGTATTCCGGGACTAGCGGGGGGGGGCGAGACCCAGTACTTC. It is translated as CASSIPGLAGGGETQYF.

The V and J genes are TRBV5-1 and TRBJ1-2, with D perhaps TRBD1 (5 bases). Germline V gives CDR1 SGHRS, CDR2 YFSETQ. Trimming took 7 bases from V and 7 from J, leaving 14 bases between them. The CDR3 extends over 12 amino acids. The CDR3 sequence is CASGGSGTGYTF. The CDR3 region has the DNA TGCGCCAGCGGGGGTAGCGGGACTGGCTACACCTTC.

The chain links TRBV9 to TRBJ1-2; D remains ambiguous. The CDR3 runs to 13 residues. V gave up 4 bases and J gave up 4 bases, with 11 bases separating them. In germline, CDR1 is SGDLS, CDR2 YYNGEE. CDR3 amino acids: CASSPAGVYGYTF. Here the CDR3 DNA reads TGTGCCAGCAGCCCCGCGGGAGTCTATGGCTACACCTTC. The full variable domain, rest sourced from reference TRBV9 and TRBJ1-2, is DSGVTQTPKHLITATGQRVTLRCSPRSGDLSVYWYQQSLDQGLQFLIQYYNGEERAKGNILERFSAQQFPDLHSELNLSSLELGDSALYFCASSPAGVYGYTFGSGTRLTVV.

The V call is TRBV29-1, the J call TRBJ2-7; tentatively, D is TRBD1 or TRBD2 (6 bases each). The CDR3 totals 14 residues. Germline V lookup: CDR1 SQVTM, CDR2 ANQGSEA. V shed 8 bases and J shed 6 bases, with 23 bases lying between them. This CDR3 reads CSTSPSGDSAEQYF. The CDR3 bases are TGCAGCACATCCCCATCAGGGGACTCTGCCGAGCAGTACTTC.

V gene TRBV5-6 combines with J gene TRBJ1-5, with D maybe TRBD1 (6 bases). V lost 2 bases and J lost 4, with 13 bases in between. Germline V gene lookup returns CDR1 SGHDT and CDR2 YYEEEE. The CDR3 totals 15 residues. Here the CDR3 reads CASSLGAQGNQPQHF. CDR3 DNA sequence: TGTGCCAGCAGCTTAGGGGCACAGGGTAATCAGCCCCAGCATTTT.

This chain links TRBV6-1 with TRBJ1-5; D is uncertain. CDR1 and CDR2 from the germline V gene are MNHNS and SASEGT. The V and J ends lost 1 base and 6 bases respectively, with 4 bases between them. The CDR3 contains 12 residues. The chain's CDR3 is CASSEDFQPQHF. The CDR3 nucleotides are TGTGCCAGCAGTGAAGACTTTCAGCCCCAGCATTTT.

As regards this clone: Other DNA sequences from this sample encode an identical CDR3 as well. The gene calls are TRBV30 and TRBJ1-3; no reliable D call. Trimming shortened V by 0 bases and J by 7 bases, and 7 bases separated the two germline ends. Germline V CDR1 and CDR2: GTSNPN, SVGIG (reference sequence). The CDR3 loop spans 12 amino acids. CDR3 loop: CAWSVLGNTIYF. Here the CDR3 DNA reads TGTGCCTGGAGTGTACTGGGGAACACCATATATTTT.

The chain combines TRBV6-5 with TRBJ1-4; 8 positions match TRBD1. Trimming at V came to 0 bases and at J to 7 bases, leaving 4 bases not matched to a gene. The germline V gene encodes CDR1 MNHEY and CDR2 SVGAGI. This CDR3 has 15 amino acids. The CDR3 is CASSYSTGVGEKLFF. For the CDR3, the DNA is TGTGCCAGCAGTTACTCGACAGGGGTGGGTGAAAAACTGTTTTTT.

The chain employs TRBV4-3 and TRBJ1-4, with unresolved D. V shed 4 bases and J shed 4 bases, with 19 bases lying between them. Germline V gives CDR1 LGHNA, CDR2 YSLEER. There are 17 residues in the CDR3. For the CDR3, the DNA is TGCGCCAGCAGCCCTTCGGGTGGGAGTAGTTATAATGAAAAACTGTTTTTT. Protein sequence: CASSPSGGSSYNEKLFF.

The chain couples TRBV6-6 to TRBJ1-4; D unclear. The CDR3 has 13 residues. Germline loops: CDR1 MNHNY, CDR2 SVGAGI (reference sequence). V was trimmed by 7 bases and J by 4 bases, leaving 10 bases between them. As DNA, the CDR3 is TGTGCCAGCACGTGGAGATTTAATGAAAAACTGTTTTTT. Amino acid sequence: CASTWRFNEKLFF.